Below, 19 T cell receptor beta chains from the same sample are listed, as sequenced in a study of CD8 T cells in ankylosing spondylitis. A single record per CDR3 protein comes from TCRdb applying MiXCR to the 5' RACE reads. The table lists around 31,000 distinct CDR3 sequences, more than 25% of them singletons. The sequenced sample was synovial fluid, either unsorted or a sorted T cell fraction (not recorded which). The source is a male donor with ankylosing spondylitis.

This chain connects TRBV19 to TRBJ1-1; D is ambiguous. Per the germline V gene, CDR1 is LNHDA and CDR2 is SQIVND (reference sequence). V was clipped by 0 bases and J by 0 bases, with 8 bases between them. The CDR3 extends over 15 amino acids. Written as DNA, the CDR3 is TGTGCCAGTAGTATAGATGTCAACCTGAACACTGAAGCTTTCTTT. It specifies CASSIDVNLNTEAFF.

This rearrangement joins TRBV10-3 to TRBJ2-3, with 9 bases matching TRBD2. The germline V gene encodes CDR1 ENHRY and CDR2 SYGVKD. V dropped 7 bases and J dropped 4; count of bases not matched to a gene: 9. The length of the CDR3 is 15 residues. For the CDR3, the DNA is TGTGCCATCAAGTCTAGCGGGGCAATGGCAGATACGCAGTATTTT. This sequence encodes CAIKSSGAMADTQYF.

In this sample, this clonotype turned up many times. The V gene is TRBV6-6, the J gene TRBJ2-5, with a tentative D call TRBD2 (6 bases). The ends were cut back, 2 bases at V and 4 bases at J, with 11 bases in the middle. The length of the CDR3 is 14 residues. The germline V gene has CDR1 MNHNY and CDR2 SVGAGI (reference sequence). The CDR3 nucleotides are TGTGCCAGCAGTTACCCGGGAGCGGGAGAGACCCAGTACTTC. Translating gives CASSYPGAGETQYF.

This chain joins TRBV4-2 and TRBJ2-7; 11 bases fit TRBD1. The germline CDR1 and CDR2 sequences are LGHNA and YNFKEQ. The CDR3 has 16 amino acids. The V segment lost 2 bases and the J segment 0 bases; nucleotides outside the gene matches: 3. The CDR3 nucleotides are TGTGCCAGCAGCCAAACCGGGACAGGGGGCTCCTACGAGCAGTACTTC. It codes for CASSQTGTGGSYEQYF.

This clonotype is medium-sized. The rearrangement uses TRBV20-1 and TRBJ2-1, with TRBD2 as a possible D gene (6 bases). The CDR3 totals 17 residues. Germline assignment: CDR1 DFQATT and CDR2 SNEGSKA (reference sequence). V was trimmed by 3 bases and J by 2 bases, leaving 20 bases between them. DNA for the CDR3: TGCAGTGCTAGGTCGGTAGCGGCCGAAATCACCTACAATGAGCAGTTCTTC. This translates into CSARSVAAEITYNEQFF.

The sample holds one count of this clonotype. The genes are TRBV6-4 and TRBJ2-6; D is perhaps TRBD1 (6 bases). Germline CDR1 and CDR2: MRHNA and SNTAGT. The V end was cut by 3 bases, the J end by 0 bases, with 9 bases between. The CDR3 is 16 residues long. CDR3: CASSDLQGSGANVLTF. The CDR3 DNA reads TGTGCCAGCAGTGATTTACAGGGCTCTGGGGCCAACGTCCTGACTTTC.

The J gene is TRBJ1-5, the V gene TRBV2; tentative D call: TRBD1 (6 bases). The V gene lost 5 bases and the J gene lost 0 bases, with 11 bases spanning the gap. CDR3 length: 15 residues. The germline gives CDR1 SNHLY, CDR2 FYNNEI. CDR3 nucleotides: TGTGCCAGCAGTCGGACAGCTGATAGCAATCAGCCCCAGCATTTT. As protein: CASSRTADSNQPQHF.

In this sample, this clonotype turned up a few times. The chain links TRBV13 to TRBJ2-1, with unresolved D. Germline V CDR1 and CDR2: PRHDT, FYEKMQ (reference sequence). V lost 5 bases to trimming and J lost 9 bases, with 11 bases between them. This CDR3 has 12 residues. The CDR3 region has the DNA TGTGCCAGCAGCGACGACCTAGGTGAGCAGTTCTTC. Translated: CASSDDLGEQFF. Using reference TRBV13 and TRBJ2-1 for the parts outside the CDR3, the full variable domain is AAGVIQSPRHLIKEKRETATLKCYPIPRHDTVYWYQQGPGQDPQFLISFYEKMQSDKGSIPDRFSAQQFSDYHSELNMSSLELGDSALYFCASSDDLGEQFFGPGTRLTVL.

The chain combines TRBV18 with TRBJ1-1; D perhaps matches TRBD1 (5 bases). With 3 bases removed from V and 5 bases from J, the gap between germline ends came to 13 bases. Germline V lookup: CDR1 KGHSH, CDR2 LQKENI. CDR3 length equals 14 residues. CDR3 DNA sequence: TGTGCCAGCTCACCTCTGGACGGGACTACTGAAGCTTTCTTT. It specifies CASSPLDGTTEAFF.

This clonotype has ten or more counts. CDR3 DNA: TGTGCCAGCAGCGTAGACCGGGGATTCTATGGCTACACCTTC. Its translation is CASSVDRGFYGYTF. This chain links TRBV9 with TRBJ1-2, with D unclear. Trimming took 0 bases from V and 4 from J, leaving 10 bases between them. This CDR3 has 14 amino acids. From germline, CDR1 is SGDLS and CDR2 YYNGEE.

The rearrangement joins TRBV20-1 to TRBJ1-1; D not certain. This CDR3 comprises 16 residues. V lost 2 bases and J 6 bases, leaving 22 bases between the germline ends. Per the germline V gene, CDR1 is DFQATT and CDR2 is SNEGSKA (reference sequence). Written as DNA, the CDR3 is TGCAGTGCTAGACACCACGCGGGCGGGGAAGTTCCTGAAGCTTTCTTT. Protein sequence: CSARHHAGGEVPEAFF.

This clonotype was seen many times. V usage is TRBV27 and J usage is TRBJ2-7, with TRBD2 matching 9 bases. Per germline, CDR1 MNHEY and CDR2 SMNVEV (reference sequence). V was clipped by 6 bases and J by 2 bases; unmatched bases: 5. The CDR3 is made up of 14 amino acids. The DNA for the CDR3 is TGTGCCAGCAGATTTGGCGGGAGGGCCTACGAGCAGTACTTC. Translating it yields CASRFGGRAYEQYF.

CDR3 in amino acids: CACCQEIPRGISYEQYF. CDR3 bases: TGTGCCTGCTGCCAAGAAATCCCCCGGGGAATAAGTTACGAGCAGTACTTC. The V gene is TRBV3-1, the J gene TRBJ2-7; possibly TRBD2 for D (5 bases). CDR1 LGHDT and CDR2 YNNKEL come from the germline V gene (reference sequence). The CDR3 runs to 17 residues. Trimming stripped 11 bases from V and 4 bases from J, with 30 bases between.

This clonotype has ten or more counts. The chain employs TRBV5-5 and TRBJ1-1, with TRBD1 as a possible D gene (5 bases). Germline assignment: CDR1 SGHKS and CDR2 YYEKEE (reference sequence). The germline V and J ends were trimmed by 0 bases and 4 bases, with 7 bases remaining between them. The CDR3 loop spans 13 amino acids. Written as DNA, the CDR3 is TGTGCCAGCAGCTTGGGGGACGCCACTGAAGCTTTCTTT. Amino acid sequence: CASSLGDATEAFF.

This CDR3 reads CASRTGQRGYTF. Written as DNA, the CDR3 is TGTGCCAGTCGAACAGGCCAGCGGGGCTACACCTTC. The chain links TRBV19 to TRBJ1-2, with D possibly TRBD1 on 5 matching bases. Germline assignment: CDR1 LNHDA and CDR2 SQIVND (reference sequence). V gave up 8 bases and J gave up 8 bases, with 15 bases separating them. The CDR3 extends over 12 amino acids.

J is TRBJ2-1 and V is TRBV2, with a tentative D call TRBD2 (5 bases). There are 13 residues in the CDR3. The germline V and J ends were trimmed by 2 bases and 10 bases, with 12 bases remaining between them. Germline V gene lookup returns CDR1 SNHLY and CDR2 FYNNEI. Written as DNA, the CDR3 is TGTGCCAGCAGTGAAATCCTAGCCTGGGAGCAGTTCTTC. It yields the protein CASSEILAWEQFF. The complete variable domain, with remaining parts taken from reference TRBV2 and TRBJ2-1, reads EPEVTQTPSHQVTQMGQEVILRCVPISNHLYFYWYRQILGQKVEFLVSFYNNEISEKSEIFDDQFSVERPDGSNFTLKIRSTKLEDSAMYFCASSEILAWEQFFGPGTRLTVL.

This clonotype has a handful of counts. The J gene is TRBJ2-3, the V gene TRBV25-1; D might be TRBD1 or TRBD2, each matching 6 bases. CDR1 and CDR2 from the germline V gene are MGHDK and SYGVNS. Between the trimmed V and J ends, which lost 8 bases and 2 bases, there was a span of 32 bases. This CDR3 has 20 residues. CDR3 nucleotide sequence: TGTGCCAGCTCTGCTACCGGACTGGGGGGCGGGGTAGTCGCCACAGATACGCAGTATTTT. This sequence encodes CASSATGLGGGVVATDTQYF.

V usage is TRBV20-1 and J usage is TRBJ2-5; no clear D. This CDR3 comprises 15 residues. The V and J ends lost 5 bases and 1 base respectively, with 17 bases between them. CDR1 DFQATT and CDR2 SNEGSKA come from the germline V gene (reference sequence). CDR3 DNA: TGCAGTGCTGAACGGAGACTTACGGTCCAAGAGACCCAGTACTTC. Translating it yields CSAERRLTVQETQYF.

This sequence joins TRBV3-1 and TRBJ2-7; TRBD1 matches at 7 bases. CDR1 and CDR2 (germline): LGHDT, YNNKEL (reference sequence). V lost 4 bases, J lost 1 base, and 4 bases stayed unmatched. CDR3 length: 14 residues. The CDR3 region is CASSPYRGSYEQYF. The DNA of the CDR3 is TGTGCCAGCAGCCCCTACAGGGGTTCCTACGAGCAGTACTTC.